Shown below are 27 T cell receptor beta chains from a single sample sequenced in a study of shared clonotypes between healthy human individuals (dated by TCRdb to the early 2020s). The library relied on the immunoSEQ multiplex PCR assay. TCRdb mirrors the immuneACCESS table, restricted to in-frame sequences. Some clones are absent from its copies; in checked studies, under half trace to an unresolved V gene, and the reason for the others is unknown. The sample table records approximately 980,000 clones; 76% of these occur just once. The ten biggest clones cover over 1.3% of the sample. Material: memory CD4+ T cells sorted from blood. The cell subset or site label, as the study defines it: CD45RA-negative fraction. Source of these receptors: a man younger than 35 in good health.

As concerns this clone: The sample holds other DNA sequences that translate to the same CDR3. The chain couples TRBV25-1 to TRBJ2-5; perhaps TRBD2 as D (5 bases). The germline CDR1 and CDR2 sequences are MGHDK and SYGVNS. CDR3 size: 12 residues. V was cut by 4 bases and J by 5 bases, with 8 bases left in between. The CDR3 DNA follows: TGTGCCAGCAGTGCGGGGATGGAGACCCAGTACTTC. The encoded protein is CASSAGMETQYF.

On this clone: A far more abundant clone sits one base away, making this likely a read error. The chain employs TRBV2 and TRBJ1-2, with 8 bases matching TRBD1. J gave up 4 bases and V 7 bases, and 8 bases lay outside the gene matches. The CDR3 spans 14 residues. Germline V CDR1 and CDR2: SNHLY, FYNNEI. Here the CDR3 reads CASKMSGQGYGYTF. As DNA, the CDR3 is TGTGCCAGCAAAATGAGCGGACAGGGCTATGGCTACACCTTC.

The chain uses TRBV6-5 and TRBJ2-7; 10 bases match TRBD1. Germline values: CDR1 MNHEY, CDR2 SVGAGI. V was pared by 6 bases and J by 4 bases, with 9 bases of the junction left unmatched. The CDR3 is 15 amino acids. CDR3 sequence (DNA): TGTGCCAGCAGCCGTAGACGGGACAGGGGATACGAGCAGTACTTC. This translates into CASSRRRDRGYEQYF.

This clone has just a few counts. The genes are TRBV5-1 and TRBJ2-7; 10 bases align to TRBD2. The J segment lost 7 bases and the V segment lost 2 bases, leaving 9 bases of the junction unmatched. The CDR3 is 15 residues long. Germline loops: CDR1 SGHRS, CDR2 YFSETQ. CDR3 loop: CASSFLAGEGKEQYF. The DNA of the CDR3 is TGCGCCAGCAGCTTTCTAGCGGGAGAAGGTAAAGAGCAGTACTTC.

The chain joins TRBV5-1 to TRBJ1-2; a weak D match, TRBD1 (5 bases). CDR1 is SGHRS and CDR2 is YFSETQ in the germline V gene. Trimming shortened V by 3 bases and J by 6 bases, and 18 bases separated the two germline ends. The CDR3 has 15 amino acids. CDR3: CASSSLPGGSDGYTF. The CDR3 DNA sequence: TGCGCCAGCAGCTCACTCCCTGGGGGGAGTGATGGCTACACCTTC.

The genes are TRBV10-3 and TRBJ2-5; 9 nucleotides agree with TRBD2. Germline CDR1 reads ENHRY; CDR2 reads SYGVKD. This CDR3 is built from 16 residues. The ends lost 2 bases at V and 5 bases at J; junction bases unmatched: 9. The CDR3 coding sequence is TGTGCCATCAGTGAGAGTAAGCGGGGGGCAGAGGAGACCCAGTACTTC. This codes for CAISESKRGAEETQYF.

This clone was detected only a few times. The J gene is TRBJ1-1, the V gene TRBV5-4, with D hard to call. CDR3 length: 14 residues. The V gene's germline CDR1 is SGHNT and CDR2 YYREEE (reference sequence). Deletions cut 4 bases from V and 1 base from J, with 11 bases between. CDR3 sequence: CASSPQRANTEAFF. The CDR3 DNA reads as TGTGCCAGCAGCCCCCAAAGAGCGAACACTGAAGCTTTCTTT. Full variable domain (missing parts from reference TRBV5-4 and TRBJ1-1): ETGVTQSPTHLIKTRGQQVTLRCSSQSGHNTVSWYQQALGQGPQFIFQYYREEENGRGNFPPRFSGLQFPNYSSELNVNALELDDSALYLCASSPQRANTEAFFGQGTRLTVV.

The V and J genes are TRBV5-6 and TRBJ2-1, with 10 bases that match TRBD1. Trimming at V came to 4 bases and at J to 5 bases, leaving 6 bases not matched to a gene. The CDR3 sequence is 15 residues long. Germline V lookup: CDR1 SGHDT, CDR2 YYEEEE. The CDR3 DNA sequence: TGTGCCAGCAGCCGGGACAGGGGAGGCAACAATGAGCAGTTCTTC. It codes for CASSRDRGGNNEQFF. The variable domain in full, completed from reference TRBV5-6 and TRBJ2-1, reads DAGVTQSPTHLIKTRGQQVTLRCSPKSGHDTVSWYQQALGQGPQFIFQYYEEEERQRGNFPDRFSGHQFPNYSSELNVNALLLGDSALYLCASSRDRGGNNEQFFGPGTRLTVL.

DNA of the CDR3: TGTGCCAGCAGCCCTACCGGCTGGGACAATGAGCAGTTCTTC. Protein product: CASSPTGWDNEQFF. This rearrangement joins TRBV5-6 to TRBJ2-1; D ambiguous. Germline V CDR1 and CDR2: SGHDT, YYEEEE. This CDR3 is 14 amino acids long. V shed 4 bases and J shed 5 bases, with 13 bases lying between them.

The rearrangement uses TRBV30 and TRBJ2-7; D not resolved. The V gene lost 1 base and the J gene lost 3 bases, with 4 bases spanning the gap. Germline CDR1 reads GTSNPN; CDR2 reads SVGIG (reference sequence). The CDR3 loop spans 11 amino acids. This CDR3 is CAWSEGYEQYF. CDR3 DNA sequence: TGTGCCTGGAGTGAGGGCTACGAGCAGTACTTC.

V gene TRBV7-2 combines with J gene TRBJ1-2, with 10 bases identical to TRBD1. CDR1 and CDR2 from the germline V gene are SGHTA and FQGNSA. V shed 5 bases, J shed 7 bases, and the junction held 7 bases outside the gene matches. The CDR3 is made up of 14 amino acids. The CDR3 DNA reads TGTGCCAGCAGCACGAGACAGGGGGCGGGTGGCTACACCTTC. It encodes CASSTRQGAGGYTF.

This chain links TRBV1 with TRBJ2-1; the D segment call TRBD1 is taken from the table without a DNA check. TRBV1 constitutes a pseudogene. The CDR3 runs 18 residues. The CDR3 spells CTSTRCRSGTGESDEQFF. For the CDR3, the DNA is TGCACCAGCACGCGTTGTCGATCGGGGACAGGGGAGAGCGATGAGCAGTTCTTC.

The chain couples TRBV6-1 to TRBJ2-7; 8 nucleotides agree with TRBD2. The germline V gene encodes CDR1 MNHNS and CDR2 SASEGT. Trimming took 6 bases from V and 4 from J; bases not matched to a gene: 5. The CDR3 is 13 residues long. CDR3 coding DNA: TGTGCCAGCAGGGGCGGGGGGTATTACGAGCAGTACTTC. Its translation is CASRGGGYYEQYF.

With respect to this clone: Other DNA sequences within the sample encode an identical CDR3. The CDR3 reads CAWSVRAGTSNYGYTF. The CDR3 bases are TGTGCCTGGAGTGTACGAGCCGGGACATCTAACTATGGCTACACCTTC. The chain uses TRBV30 and TRBJ1-2, with TRBD1 as a possible D gene (6 bases). The CDR3 extends over 16 amino acids. From germline, CDR1 is GTSNPN and CDR2 SVGIG (reference sequence). V lost 0 bases, J lost 0 bases, and 14 bases lay in between.

This chain uses TRBV27 with TRBJ1-6, with D perhaps matching TRBD1 (5 bases). Trimming removed 7 bases at V and 3 bases at J, with 16 bases between. Germline V CDR1 and CDR2: MNHEY, SMNVEV (reference sequence). The CDR3 length is 16 residues. The CDR3 DNA is TGTGCCAGCAACCTGCTAGGGGCCCTCTATAATTCACCCCTCCACTTT. Protein product: CASNLLGALYNSPLHF.

The CDR3 coding sequence is TGTGCCACGCGTAGGGGACAGCTGAGCCTAGAGTCCAATGAGCAGTTCTTC. It codes for CATRRGQLSLESNEQFF. The chain is built from TRBV2 and TRBJ2-1; 7 bases are a match to TRBD1. CDR1 is SNHLY, CDR2 FYNNEI, per germline. CDR3 length: 17 amino acids. V was pared by 10 bases and J by 6 bases, with 21 bases of the junction left unmatched.

This chain joins TRBV7-2 and TRBJ2-1; 12 bases match TRBD2. V was clipped by 5 bases and J by 3 bases; unmatched bases: 2. The CDR3 covers 15 residues. Germline assignment: CDR1 SGHTA and CDR2 FQGNSA. The CDR3 nucleotides read TGTGCCAGCAGCATGACTAGCGGGAGCTACAATGAGCAGTTCTTC. Translating gives CASSMTSGSYNEQFF.

This clone was counted a few times. The chain joins TRBV25-1 to TRBJ2-3; tentatively, D is TRBD1 or TRBD2 (5 bases each). Germline-derived CDR1 and CDR2 are MGHDK and SYGVNS. The CDR3 runs to 13 residues. V dropped 6 bases and J dropped 6 bases, with 13 bases sitting between them. The CDR3 DNA follows: TGTGCCAGCAGGGGACCCGGCGGGGATACGCAGTATTTT. Amino acids: CASRGPGGDTQYF.

The J gene is TRBJ2-7, the V gene TRBV7-9, with D perhaps matching TRBD1 (5 bases). Germline values: CDR1 SEHNR, CDR2 FQNEAQ (reference sequence). There are 14 residues in the CDR3. V lost 5 bases to trimming and J lost 3 bases, with 14 bases between them. The CDR3: CASSQGPGIYEQYF. The CDR3 DNA reads as TGTGCCAGCAGCCAAGGGCCAGGGATCTACGAGCAGTACTTC. Drawing the rest from reference TRBV7-9 and TRBJ2-7, the complete variable domain is DTGVSQNPRHKITKRGQNVTFRCDPISEHNRLYWYRQTLGQGPEFLTYFQNEAQLEKSRLLSDRFSAERPKGSFSTLEIQRTEQGDSAMYLCASSQGPGIYEQYFGPGTRLTVT.

V gene TRBV11-2 combines with J gene TRBJ1-5; TRBD1 agrees at 7 bases. Per germline, CDR1 SGHAT and CDR2 FQNNGV. J was trimmed by 4 bases and V by 5 bases; bases with no gene match: 5. The CDR3 is 14 amino acids. The CDR3 nucleotides read TGTGCCAGCAGCCGACAGGGAGGGAATCAGCCCCAGCATTTT. It codes for CASSRQGGNQPQHF.

The V gene is TRBV6-5, the J gene TRBJ1-2, with 7 bases that match TRBD1. The CDR3 consists of 13 residues. V lost 6 bases, J lost 5 bases, and 6 bases stayed unmatched. CDR1 MNHEY and CDR2 SVGAGI come from the germline V gene. CDR3 loop: CASRIPGGYGYTF. The CDR3 nucleotides read TGTGCCAGCAGAATTCCAGGGGGGTATGGCTACACCTTC.

The rearrangement uses TRBV2 and TRBJ2-1, with D possibly TRBD1 on 6 matching bases. The V end lost 7 bases, the J end lost 5 bases, and 18 bases lay between the germline ends. Germline-derived CDR1 and CDR2 are SNHLY and FYNNEI. The CDR3 runs to 15 residues. The CDR3 region is CASTIRGSINNEQFF. CDR3 nucleotides: TGTGCCAGCACCATTAGGGGGTCAATAAACAATGAGCAGTTCTTC.

J is TRBJ2-3 and V is TRBV11-2; 12 bases agree with TRBD2. The junction had 8 bases not matched to a gene; V was cut back by 3 bases and J by 1 base. The length of the CDR3 is 18 residues. Germline CDR1 SGHAT, CDR2 FQNNGV. CDR3: CASSFGLLAGGRTDTQYF. The CDR3 DNA reads TGTGCCAGCAGCTTCGGTCTACTAGCGGGGGGACGCACAGATACGCAGTATTTT.

The chain joins TRBV4-1 to TRBJ1-5; TRBD1 might be the D (5 bases). The V end was cut by 4 bases, the J end by 5 bases, with 21 bases between. Germline values: CDR1 MGHRA, CDR2 YSYEKL. The CDR3 totals 17 residues. CDR3 amino acids: CASSPSRARQLDQPQHF. The CDR3 DNA reads TGCGCCAGCAGCCCTTCCAGAGCGCGACAGCTGGATCAGCCCCAGCATTTT.

This clone was seen more than once but under ten times. The chain carries TRBV5-1 and TRBJ2-3, with 7 bases that match TRBD1. The V segment lost 4 bases and the J segment 0 bases; nucleotides outside the gene matches: 5. Germline CDR1 is SGHRS and CDR2 is YFSETQ. The CDR3 extends over 15 amino acids. This chain's CDR3 is CASSEGTASTDTQYF. CDR3 DNA: TGCGCCAGCAGCGAGGGGACAGCCAGCACAGATACGCAGTATTTT.

V usage is TRBV19 and J usage is TRBJ2-4, with 10 positions matching TRBD1. The germline CDR1 and CDR2 sequences are LNHDA and SQIVND (reference sequence). Losses at the gene ends were 5 bases for V and 12 bases for J; bases not matched to a gene: 4. CDR3 length: 12 amino acids. The CDR3 here is CASSPRTGGQYF. In DNA, the CDR3 is TGTGCCAGTAGTCCCAGGACAGGGGGTCAGTACTTC.

The chain uses TRBV6-1 and TRBJ1-2; maybe TRBD1 (5 bases). Germline V gene lookup returns CDR1 MNHNS and CDR2 SASEGT. The CDR3 sequence is 14 residues long. V lost 0 bases and J 13 bases, leaving 18 bases between the germline ends. For the CDR3, the DNA is TGTGCCAGCAGTGAAGCGGGGCCAATGGGCCGTGTCACCTTC. This codes for CASSEAGPMGRVTF.